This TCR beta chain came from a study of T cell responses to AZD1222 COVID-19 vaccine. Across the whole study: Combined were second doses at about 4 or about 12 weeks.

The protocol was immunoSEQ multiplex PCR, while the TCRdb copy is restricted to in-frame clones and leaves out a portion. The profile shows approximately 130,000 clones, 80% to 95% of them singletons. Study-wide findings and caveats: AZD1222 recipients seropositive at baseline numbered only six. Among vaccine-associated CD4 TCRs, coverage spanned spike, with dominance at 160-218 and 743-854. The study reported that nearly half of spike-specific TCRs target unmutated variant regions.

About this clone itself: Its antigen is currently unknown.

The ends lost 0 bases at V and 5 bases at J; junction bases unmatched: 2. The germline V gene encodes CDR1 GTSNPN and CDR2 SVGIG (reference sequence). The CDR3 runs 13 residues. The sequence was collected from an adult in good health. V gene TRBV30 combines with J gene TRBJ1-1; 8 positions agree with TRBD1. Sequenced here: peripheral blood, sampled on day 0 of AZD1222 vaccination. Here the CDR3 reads CAWSVTGGTEAFF. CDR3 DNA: TGTGCCTGGAGTGTAACAGGGGGGACTGAAGCTTTCTTT.